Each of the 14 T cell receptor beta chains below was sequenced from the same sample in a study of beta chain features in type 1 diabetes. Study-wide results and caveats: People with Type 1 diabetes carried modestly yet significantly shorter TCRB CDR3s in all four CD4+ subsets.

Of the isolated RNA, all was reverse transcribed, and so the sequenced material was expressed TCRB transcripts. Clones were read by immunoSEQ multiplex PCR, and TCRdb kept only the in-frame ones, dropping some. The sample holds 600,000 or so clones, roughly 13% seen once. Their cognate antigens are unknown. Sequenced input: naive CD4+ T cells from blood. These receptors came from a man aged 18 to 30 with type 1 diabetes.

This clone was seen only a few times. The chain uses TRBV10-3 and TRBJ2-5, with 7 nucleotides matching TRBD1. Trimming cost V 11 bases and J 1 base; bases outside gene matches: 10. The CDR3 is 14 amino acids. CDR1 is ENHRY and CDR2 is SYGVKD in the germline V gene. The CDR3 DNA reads TGTGCCGCCAGACAGGGAGAGGGCCAAGAGACCCAGTACTTC. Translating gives CAARQGEGQETQYF.

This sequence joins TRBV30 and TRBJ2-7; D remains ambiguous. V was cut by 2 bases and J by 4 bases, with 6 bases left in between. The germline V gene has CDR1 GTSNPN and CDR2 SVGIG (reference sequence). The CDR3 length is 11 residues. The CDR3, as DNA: TGTGCCTGGAGTCCGGCTTACGAGCAGTACTTC. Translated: CAWSPAYEQYF.

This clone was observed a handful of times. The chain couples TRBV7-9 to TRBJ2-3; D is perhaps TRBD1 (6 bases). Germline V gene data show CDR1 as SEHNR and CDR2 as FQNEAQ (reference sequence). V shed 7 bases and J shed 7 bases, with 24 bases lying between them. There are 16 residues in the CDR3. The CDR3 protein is CASNPWRTASTYTQYF. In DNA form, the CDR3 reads TGTGCCAGCAACCCTTGGAGGACAGCCTCTACCTATACGCAGTATTTT.

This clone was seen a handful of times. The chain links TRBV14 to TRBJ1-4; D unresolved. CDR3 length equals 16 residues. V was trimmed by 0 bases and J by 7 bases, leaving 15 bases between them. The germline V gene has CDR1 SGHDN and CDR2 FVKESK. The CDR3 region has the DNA TGTGCCAGCAGCCAAGATCAAGGACGACGGGGTGAAAAACTGTTTTTT. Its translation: CASSQDQGRRGEKLFF.

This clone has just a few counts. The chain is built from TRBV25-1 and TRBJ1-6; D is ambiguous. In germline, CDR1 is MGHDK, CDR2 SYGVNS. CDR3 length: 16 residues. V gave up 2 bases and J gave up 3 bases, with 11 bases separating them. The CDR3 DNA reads TGTGCCAGCAGTGAAATGGGTACGGGCTATAATTCACCCCTCCACTTT. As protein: CASSEMGTGYNSPLHF. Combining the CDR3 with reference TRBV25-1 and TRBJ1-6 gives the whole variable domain EADIYQTPRYLVIGTGKKITLECSQTMGHDKMYWYQQDPGMELHLIHYSYGVNSTEKGDLSSESTVSRIRTEHFPLTLESARPSHTSQYLCASSEMGTGYNSPLHFGNGTRLTVT.

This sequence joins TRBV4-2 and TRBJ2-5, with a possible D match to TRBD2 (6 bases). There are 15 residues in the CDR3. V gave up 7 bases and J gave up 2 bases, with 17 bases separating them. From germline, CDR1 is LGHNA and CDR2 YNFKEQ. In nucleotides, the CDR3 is TGTGCCAGCAAGGCCGCGGGGTATCAACAAGAGACCCAGTACTTC. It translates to CASKAAGYQQETQYF.

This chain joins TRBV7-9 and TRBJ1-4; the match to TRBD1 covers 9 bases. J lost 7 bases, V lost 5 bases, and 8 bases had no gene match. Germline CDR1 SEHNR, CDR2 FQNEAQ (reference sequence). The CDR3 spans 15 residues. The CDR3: CASSPSRDRVEKLFF. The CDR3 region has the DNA TGTGCCAGCAGCCCGAGCCGGGACAGGGTTGAAAAACTGTTTTTT.

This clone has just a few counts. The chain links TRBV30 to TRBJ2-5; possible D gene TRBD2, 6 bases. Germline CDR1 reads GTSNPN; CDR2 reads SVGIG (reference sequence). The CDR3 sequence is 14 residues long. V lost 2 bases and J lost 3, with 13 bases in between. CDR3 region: CAWSLADRKETQYF. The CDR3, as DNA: TGTGCCTGGAGTTTAGCGGACCGTAAAGAGACCCAGTACTTC.

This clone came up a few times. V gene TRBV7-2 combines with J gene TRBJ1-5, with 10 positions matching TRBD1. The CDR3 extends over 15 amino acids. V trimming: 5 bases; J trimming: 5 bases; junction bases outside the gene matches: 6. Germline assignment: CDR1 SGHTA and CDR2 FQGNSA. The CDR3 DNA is TGTGCCAGCAGCCCGGGGACAGGGGTCGATCAGCCCCAGCATTTT. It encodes CASSPGTGVDQPQHF.

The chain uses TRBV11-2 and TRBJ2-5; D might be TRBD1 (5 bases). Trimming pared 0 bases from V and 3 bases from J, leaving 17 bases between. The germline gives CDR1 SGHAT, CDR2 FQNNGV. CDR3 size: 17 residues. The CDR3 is CASSLEGPGWLEETQYF. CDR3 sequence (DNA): TGTGCCAGCAGCTTAGAAGGTCCAGGGTGGTTGGAAGAGACCCAGTACTTC. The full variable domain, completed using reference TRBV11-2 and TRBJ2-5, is EAGVAQSPRYKIIEKRQSVAFWCNPISGHATLYWYQQILGQGPKLLIQFQNNGVVDDSQLPKDRFSAERLKGVDSTLKIQPAKLEDSAVYLCASSLEGPGWLEETQYFGPGTRLLVL.

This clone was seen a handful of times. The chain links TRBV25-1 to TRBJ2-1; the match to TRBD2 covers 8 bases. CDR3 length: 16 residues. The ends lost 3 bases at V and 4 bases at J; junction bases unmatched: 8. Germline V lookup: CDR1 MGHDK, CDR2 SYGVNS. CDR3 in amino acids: CASSDPRGGRYNEQFF. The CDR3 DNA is TGTGCCAGCAGTGATCCTAGGGGCGGGAGGTACAATGAGCAGTTCTTC. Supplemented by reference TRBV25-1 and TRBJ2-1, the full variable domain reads EADIYQTPRYLVIGTGKKITLECSQTMGHDKMYWYQQDPGMELHLIHYSYGVNSTEKGDLSSESTVSRIRTEHFPLTLESARPSHTSQYLCASSDPRGGRYNEQFFGPGTRLTVL.

CDR3 loop: CSVEGSVSSYNEQFF. As DNA, the CDR3 is TGCAGCGTTGAAGGAAGCGTAAGCTCCTACAATGAGCAGTTCTTC. V usage is TRBV29-1 and J usage is TRBJ2-1; D is ambiguous. Trimming took off 1 base at V and 0 bases at J, with 10 bases between the two ends. CDR3 length: 15 amino acids. Per the germline V gene, CDR1 is SQVTM and CDR2 is ANQGSEA.

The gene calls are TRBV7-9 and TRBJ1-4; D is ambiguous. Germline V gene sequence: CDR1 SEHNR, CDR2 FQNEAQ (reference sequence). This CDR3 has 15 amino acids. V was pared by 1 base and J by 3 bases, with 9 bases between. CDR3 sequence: CASSLGHPPNEKLFF. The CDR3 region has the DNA TGTGCCAGCAGCTTAGGTCATCCACCTAATGAAAAACTGTTTTTT. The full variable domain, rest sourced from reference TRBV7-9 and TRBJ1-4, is DTGVSQNPRHKITKRGQNVTFRCDPISEHNRLYWYRQTLGQGPEFLTYFQNEAQLEKSRLLSDRFSAERPKGSFSTLEIQRTEQGDSAMYLCASSLGHPPNEKLFFGSGTQLSVL.

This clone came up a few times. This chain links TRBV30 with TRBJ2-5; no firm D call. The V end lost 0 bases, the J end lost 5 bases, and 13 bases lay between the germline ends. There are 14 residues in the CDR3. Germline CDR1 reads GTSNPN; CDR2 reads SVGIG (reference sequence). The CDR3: CAWSVPRIRETQYF. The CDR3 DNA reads TGTGCCTGGAGTGTACCGAGGATCCGTGAGACCCAGTACTTC.